This T cell receptor beta chain emerged from a study of blood T cell repertoires in COVID-19. For the study at large: T cells, B-cell-depleted T cells, or PBMCs provided the cDNA or gDNA that served as material.

This clone was seen a single time. Cohorts were based on clinical histories the participants reported. In the original analysis: Reference gene primer amplification yielded estimated nucleated cell counts. Assay used: immunoSEQ multiplex PCR; TCRdb lists only in-frame clones, some missing. That table supplies the V and J calls and clone size; D and trimming were determined from the DNA. The sample has 150,000 to 200,000 clones, approximately 80% seen once. V was trimmed by 10 bases and J by 5 bases, leaving 18 bases between them. The germline V gene encodes CDR1 MDHEN and CDR2 SYDVKM. The CDR3 loop spans 14 amino acids.

The source material was PBMCs or T cells enriched from blood (not recorded which). The sequence was obtained from a man aged 70 or older who had been exposed to COVID-19. The rearrangement uses TRBV28 and TRBJ2-1; the D is unclear. This CDR3 reads CATKRGTLNNEQFF. In nucleotides, the CDR3 is TGTGCCACCAAGAGAGGCACTCTAAACAATGAGCAGTTCTTC.